This T cell receptor (beta chain) is drawn from a study of CD8 T cells in Susac syndrome. Study observations and caveats: The study recognized that the number of individuals in its TCR sequencing and HLA analysis was relatively small.

Deletions cut 6 bases from V and 5 bases from J, with 22 bases between. This CDR3 contains 16 residues. Germline V gene sequence: CDR1 MDHEN, CDR2 SYDVKM. cDNA came from around 0.54 to 1 ug RNA primed by random hexamers. Multiplex immunoSEQ PCR targeted 54 Vbeta and 13 Jbeta TCR beta segments. TCRdb re-called the immunoSEQ multiplex PCR reads with MiXCR, one entry per CDR3 protein. The sample contains fewer than 150,000 distinct CDR3 sequences, more than 90% of which appear only once. In regard to this clonotype: Antigen unknown.

TEMRA cells were enriched by FACS, and CD4+ and CD8+ T cells were negatively isolated. The sequence was obtained from a human donor in good health. The V call is TRBV28, the J call TRBJ1-1; D is uncertain. Sequencing was done on a sample of CD4+ T cells from PBMCs. CDR3 sequence (DNA): TGTGCCAGCAGGTCCACGGCCCCCGCTTTTATTACTGAAGCTTTCTTT. It translates to CASRSTAPAFITEAFF.